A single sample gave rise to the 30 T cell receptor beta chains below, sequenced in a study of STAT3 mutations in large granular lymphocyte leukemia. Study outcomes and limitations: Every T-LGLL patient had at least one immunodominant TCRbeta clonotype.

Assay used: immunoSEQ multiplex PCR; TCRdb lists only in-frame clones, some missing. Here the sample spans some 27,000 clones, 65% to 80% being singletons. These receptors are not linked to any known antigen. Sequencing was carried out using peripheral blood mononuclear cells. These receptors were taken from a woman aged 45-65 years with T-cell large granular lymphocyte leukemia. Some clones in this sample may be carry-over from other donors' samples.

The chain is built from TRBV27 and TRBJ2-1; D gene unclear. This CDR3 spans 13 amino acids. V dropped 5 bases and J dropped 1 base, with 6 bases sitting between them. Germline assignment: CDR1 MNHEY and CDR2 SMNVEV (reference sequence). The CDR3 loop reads CASSHKSYNEQFF. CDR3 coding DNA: TGTGCCAGCAGTCACAAATCCTACAATGAGCAGTTCTTC.

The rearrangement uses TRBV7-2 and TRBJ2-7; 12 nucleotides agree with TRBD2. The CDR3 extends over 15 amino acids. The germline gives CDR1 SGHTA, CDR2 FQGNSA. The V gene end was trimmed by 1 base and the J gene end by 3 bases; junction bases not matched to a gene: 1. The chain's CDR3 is CASSLGLAGVYEQYF. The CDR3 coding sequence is TGTGCCAGCAGCTTAGGACTAGCGGGAGTCTACGAGCAGTACTTC.

CDR3 DNA sequence: TGTGCCAGCAGCCACCGGACTAGCGGGAGGCGAGGGAATGAGCAGTTCTTC. Protein sequence: CASSHRTSGRRGNEQFF. This rearrangement joins TRBV14 to TRBJ2-1; 14 positions match TRBD2. The germline CDR1 and CDR2 sequences are SGHDN and FVKESK. The CDR3 has 17 amino acids. Trimming cost V 3 bases and J 7 bases; bases outside gene matches: 8.

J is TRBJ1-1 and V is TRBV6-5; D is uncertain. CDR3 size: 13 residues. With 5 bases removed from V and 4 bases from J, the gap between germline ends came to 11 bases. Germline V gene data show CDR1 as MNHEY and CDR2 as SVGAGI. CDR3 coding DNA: TGTGCCAGCAGTCCCACATGGAGCACTGAAGCTTTCTTT. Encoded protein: CASSPTWSTEAFF.

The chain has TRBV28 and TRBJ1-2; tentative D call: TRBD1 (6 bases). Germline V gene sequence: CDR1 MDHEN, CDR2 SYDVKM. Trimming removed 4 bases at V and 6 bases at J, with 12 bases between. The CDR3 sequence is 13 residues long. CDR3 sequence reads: CASSSSYRDGYTF. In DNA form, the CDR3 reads TGTGCCAGCAGTTCCTCGTACAGGGATGGCTACACCTTC.

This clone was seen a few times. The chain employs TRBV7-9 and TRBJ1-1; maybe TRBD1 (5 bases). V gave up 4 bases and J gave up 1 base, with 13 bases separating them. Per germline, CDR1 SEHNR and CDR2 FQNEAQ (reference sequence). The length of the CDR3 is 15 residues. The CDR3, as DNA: TGTGCCAGCAGCTCAAGGGTCGGGGGGAACACTGAAGCTTTCTTT. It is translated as CASSSRVGGNTEAFF.

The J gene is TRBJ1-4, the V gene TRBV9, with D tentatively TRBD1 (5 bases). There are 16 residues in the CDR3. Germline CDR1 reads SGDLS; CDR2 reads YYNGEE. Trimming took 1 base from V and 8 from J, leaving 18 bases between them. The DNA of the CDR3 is TGTGCCAGCAGCGTAACTAGGGGAGCGGAAGGGGAAAAACTGTTTTTT. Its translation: CASSVTRGAEGEKLFF.

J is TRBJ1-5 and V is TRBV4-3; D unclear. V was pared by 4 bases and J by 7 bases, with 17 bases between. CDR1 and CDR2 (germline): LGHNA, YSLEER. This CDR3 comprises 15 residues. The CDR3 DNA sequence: TGCGCCAGCAGCCTCCACGCATGGGGTGGACAGCCCCAGCATTTT. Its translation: CASSLHAWGGQPQHF.

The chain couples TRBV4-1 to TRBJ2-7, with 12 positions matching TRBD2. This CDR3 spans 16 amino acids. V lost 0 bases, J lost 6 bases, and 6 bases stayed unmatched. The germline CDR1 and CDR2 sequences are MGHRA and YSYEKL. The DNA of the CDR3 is TGCGCCAGCAGCCAAGATCCCGGGACTAGCGGGCTCGAGCAGTACTTC. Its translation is CASSQDPGTSGLEQYF.

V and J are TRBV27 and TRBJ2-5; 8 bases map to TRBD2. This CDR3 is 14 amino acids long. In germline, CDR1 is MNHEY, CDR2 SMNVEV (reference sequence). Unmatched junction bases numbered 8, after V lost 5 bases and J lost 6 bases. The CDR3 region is CASSPGGRMKTQYF. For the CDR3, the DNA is TGTGCCAGCAGTCCGGGCGGGAGGATGAAGACCCAGTACTTC.

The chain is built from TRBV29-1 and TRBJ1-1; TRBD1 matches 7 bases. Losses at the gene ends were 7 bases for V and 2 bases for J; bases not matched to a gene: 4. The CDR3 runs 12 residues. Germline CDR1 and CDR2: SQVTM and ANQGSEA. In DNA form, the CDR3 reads TGCAGCGCTAACAGGGGAAACACTGAAGCTTTCTTT. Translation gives CSANRGNTEAFF.

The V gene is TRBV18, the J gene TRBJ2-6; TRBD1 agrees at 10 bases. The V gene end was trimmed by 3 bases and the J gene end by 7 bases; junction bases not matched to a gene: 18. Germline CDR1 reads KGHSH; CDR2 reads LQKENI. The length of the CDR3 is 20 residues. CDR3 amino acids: CASSPGQGLLALLGANVLTF. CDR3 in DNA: TGTGCCAGCTCACCGGGACAGGGGCTGTTGGCCCTGTTGGGAGCCAACGTCCTGACTTTC.

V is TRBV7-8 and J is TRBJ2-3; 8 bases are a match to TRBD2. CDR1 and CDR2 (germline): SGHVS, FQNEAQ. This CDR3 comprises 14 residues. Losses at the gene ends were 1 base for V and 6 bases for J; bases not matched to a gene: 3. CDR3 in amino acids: CASSLVAGLDTQYF. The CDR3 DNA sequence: TGTGCCAGCAGCTTAGTAGCGGGACTGGATACGCAGTATTTT.

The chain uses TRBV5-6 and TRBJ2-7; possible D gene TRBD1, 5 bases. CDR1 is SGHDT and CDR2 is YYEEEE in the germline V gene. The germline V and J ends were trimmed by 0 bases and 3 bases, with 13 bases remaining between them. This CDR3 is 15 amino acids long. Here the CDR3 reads CASSLAGPGIYEQYF. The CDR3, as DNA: TGTGCCAGCAGCTTGGCCGGGCCAGGGATCTACGAGCAGTACTTC.

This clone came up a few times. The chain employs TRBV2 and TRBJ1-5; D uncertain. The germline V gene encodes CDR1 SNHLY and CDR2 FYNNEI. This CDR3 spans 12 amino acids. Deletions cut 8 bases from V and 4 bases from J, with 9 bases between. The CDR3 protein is CASRSRNQPQHF. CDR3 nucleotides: TGTGCCAGCCGTTCGCGAAATCAGCCCCAGCATTTT.

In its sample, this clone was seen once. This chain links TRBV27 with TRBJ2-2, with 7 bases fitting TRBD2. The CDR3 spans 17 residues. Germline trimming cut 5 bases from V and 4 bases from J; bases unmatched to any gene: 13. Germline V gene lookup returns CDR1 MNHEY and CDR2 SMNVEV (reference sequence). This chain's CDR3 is CASSTMAGDPTTGELFF. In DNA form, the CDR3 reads TGTGCCAGCAGTACCATGGCGGGAGACCCGACCACCGGGGAGCTGTTTTTT.

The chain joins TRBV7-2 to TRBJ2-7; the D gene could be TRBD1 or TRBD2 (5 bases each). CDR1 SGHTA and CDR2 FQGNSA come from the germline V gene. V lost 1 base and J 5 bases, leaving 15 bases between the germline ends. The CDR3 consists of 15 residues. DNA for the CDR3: TGTGCCAGCAGCTTAGAGGGGACCGCGAGCGACGAGCAGTACTTC. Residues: CASSLEGTASDEQYF.

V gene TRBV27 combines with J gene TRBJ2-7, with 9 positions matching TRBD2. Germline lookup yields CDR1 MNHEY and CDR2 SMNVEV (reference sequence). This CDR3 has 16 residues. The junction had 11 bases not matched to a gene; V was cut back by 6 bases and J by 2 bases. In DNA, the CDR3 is TGTGCCAGCAGCTATTGGGGTAGCGGGGGAGCCTACGAGCAGTACTTC. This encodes CASSYWGSGGAYEQYF.

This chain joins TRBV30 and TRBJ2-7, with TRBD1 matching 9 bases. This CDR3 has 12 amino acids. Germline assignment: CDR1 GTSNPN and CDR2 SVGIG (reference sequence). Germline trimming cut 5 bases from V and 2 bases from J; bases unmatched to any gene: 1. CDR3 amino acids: CAWGTGTYEQYF. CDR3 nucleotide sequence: TGTGCCTGGGGGACAGGGACCTACGAGCAGTACTTC.

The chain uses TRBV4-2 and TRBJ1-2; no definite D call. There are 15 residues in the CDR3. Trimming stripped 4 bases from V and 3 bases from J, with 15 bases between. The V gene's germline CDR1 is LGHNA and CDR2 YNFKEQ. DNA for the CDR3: TGTGCCAGCAGCCTTTCAATCTCCAGTGACTATGGCTACACCTTC. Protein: CASSLSISSDYGYTF.

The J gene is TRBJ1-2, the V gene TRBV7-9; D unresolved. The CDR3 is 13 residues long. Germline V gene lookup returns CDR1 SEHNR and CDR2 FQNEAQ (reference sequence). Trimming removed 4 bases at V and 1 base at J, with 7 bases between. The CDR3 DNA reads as TGTGCCAGCAGCTATGACGGTAACTATGGCTACACCTTC. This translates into CASSYDGNYGYTF. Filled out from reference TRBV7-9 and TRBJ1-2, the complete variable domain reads DTGVSQNPRHKITKRGQNVTFRCDPISEHNRLYWYRQTLGQGPEFLTYFQNEAQLEKSRLLSDRFSAERPKGSFSTLEIQRTEQGDSAMYLCASSYDGNYGYTFGSGTRLTVV.

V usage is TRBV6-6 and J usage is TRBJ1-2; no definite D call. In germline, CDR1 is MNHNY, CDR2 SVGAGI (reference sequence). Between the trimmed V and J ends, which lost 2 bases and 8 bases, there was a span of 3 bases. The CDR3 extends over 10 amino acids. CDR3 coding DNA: TGTGCCAGCAGTTACGGAGGCTACACCTTC. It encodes CASSYGGYTF.

DNA for the CDR3: TGTGCCAGCAGTCTTTCGGACGGCTCCTACGAGCAGTACTTC. It translates to CASSLSDGSYEQYF. The rearrangement links TRBV28 to TRBJ2-7; D gene unclear. Trimming stripped 5 bases from V and 0 bases from J, with 11 bases between. CDR1 is MDHEN, CDR2 SYDVKM, per germline. The CDR3 covers 14 residues.

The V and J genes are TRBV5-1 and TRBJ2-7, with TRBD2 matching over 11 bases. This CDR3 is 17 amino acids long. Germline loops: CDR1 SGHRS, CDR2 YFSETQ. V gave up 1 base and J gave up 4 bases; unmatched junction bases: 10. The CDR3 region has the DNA TGCGCCAGCAGCTTGAGTGGACTAGCGGGCCAGTTGTACGAGCAGTACTTC. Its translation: CASSLSGLAGQLYEQYF.

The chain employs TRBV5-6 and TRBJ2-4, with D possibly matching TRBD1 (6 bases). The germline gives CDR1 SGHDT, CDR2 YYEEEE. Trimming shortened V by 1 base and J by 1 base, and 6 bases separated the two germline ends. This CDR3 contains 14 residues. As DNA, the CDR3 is TGTGCCAGCAGCTTGAGGGGGGCCAAAAACATTCAGTACTTC. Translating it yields CASSLRGAKNIQYF.

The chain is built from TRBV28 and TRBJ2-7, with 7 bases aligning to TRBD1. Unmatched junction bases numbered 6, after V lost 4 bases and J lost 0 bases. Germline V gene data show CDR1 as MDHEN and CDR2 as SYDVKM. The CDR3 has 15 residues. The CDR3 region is CASSSPRGNSYEQYF. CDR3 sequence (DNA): TGTGCCAGCAGTTCCCCCAGGGGGAACTCCTACGAGCAGTACTTC. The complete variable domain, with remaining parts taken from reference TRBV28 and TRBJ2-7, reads DVKVTQSSRYLVKRTGEKVFLECVQDMDHENMFWYRQDPGLGLRLIYFSYDVKMKEKGDIPEGYSVSREKKERFSLILESASTNQTSMYLCASSSPRGNSYEQYFGPGTRLTVT.

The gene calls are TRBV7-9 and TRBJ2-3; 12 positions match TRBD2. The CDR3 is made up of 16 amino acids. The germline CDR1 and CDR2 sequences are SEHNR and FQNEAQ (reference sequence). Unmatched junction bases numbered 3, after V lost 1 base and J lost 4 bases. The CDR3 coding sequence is TGTGCCAGCAGCTTAGGGACTAGCGGGAATTCAGATACGCAGTATTTT. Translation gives CASSLGTSGNSDTQYF.

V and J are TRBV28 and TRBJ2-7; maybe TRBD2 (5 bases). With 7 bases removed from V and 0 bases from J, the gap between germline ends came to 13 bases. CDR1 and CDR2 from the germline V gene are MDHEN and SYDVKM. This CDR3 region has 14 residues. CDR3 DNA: TGTGCCAGCAACCCTGCGAGCGGCTCCTACGAGCAGTACTTC. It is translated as CASNPASGSYEQYF.

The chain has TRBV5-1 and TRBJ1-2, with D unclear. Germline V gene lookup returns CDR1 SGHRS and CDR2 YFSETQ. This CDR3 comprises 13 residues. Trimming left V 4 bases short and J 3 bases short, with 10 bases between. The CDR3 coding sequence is TGCGCCAGCAGCCTAATGTTCGACTATGGCTACACCTTC. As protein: CASSLMFDYGYTF.

CDR3 region: CASSPLPGQLGQPQHF. Here the CDR3 DNA reads TGTGCCAGCTCACCTTTACCGGGACAGTTAGGTCAGCCCCAGCATTTT. The chain couples TRBV18 to TRBJ1-5; 7 bases line up with TRBD1. The CDR3 covers 16 residues. The trim removed 3 bases at V and 6 bases at J, leaving 11 bases unmatched. Germline loops: CDR1 KGHSH, CDR2 LQKENI.